The rows below give T cell receptor beta chains drawn from one sample of a study of shared clonotypes between healthy human individuals. Some clones are missing from TCRdb's copy, which holds only in-frame ones; the method was immunoSEQ multiplex PCR. The table lists millions of clones, roughly 92% of them singletons. The sample taken for sequencing was naive CD4+ T cells sorted from blood. These receptors came from a man between 18 and 29 years old in good health. Both conserved end residues are part of each CDR3. D genes are given only for firm matches. Clone size appears in some rows only: once, few, many, or a class for an expanded clone.

size: -; J: TRBJ2-2; D: -; V: TRBV30; DNA: TGTGCCTGGAAACTAGGAGGTTCCCCTCTCGGGGAGCTGTTTTTT; CDR3: CAWKLGGSPLGELFF
size: -; J: TRBJ2-7; D: -; V: TRBV30; DNA: TGTGCCTGGCATCCCTCGACACCAGGAGGAACGGGCGAGCAGTACTTC; CDR3: CAWHPSTPGGTGEQYF
size: -; J: TRBJ1-3; D: -; V: TRBV18; DNA: TGTGCCAGCTCAGGGGGACAACAACTCCCTGGAAACACCATATATTTT; CDR3: CASSGGQQLPGNTIYF
size: once; J: TRBJ1-2; D: TRBD1; V: TRBV27; DNA: TGTGCCAGCAGTCCAGCCACAGGGGGAAGTGGCTACACCTTC; CDR3: CASSPATGGSGYTF
size: -; J: TRBJ1-1; D: -; V: TRBV5-1; DNA: TGCGCCAGCAGCTTGGATGGCCTGTACACTGAAGCTTTCTTT; CDR3: CASSLDGLYTEAFF
size: once; J: TRBJ1-2; D: -; V: TRBV28; DNA: TGTGCCAGCAGTTTGGACAGAGGCTACACCTTC; CDR3: CASSLDRGYTF
size: -; J: TRBJ2-5; D: -; V: TRBV25-1; DNA: TGTGCCAGCAGTGAATTTCGGTCTCTCCAAGAGACCCAGTACTTC; CDR3: CASSEFRSLQETQYF
size: -; J: TRBJ2-3; D: TRBD1; V: TRBV19; DNA: TGTGCCAGTAGTATACCTGGACAGGGGACAGATACGCAGTATTTT; CDR3: CASSIPGQGTDTQYF
size: -; J: TRBJ1-2; D: -; V: TRBV7-2; DNA: TGTGCCAGCAGCCCGACCGCGGGAAGGTTCGATGGCTACACCTTC; CDR3: CASSPTAGRFDGYTF
size: -; J: TRBJ1-6; D: TRBD1; V: TRBV5-4; DNA: TGTGCCAGCAGCCCCCCAGGGGGGGCAGAGGGTTCACCCCTCCACTTT; CDR3: CASSPPGGAEGSPLHF
size: -; J: TRBJ2-7; D: TRBD2; V: TRBV18; DNA: TGTGCCAGCTCTTCCGGGACTAGCGGCTCCTACGAGCAGTACTTC; CDR3: CASSSGTSGSYEQYF
size: -; J: TRBJ2-5; D: -; V: TRBV7-2; DNA: TGTGCCAGCAGCTTAAGTGGCCCGGAGACCCAGTACTTC; CDR3: CASSLSGPETQYF
size: -; J: TRBJ1-5; D: -; V: TRBV21-1; DNA: TGTGCCAGCAGCAAAGCGCGTAAAGGACCGGTGGTTCAGCCCCAGCATTTT; CDR3: CASSKARKGPVVQPQHF
size: -; J: TRBJ2-1; D: -; V: TRBV7-2; DNA: TGTGCCAGCAGCAGGGGGGCCATCTACAATGAGCAGTTCTTC; CDR3: CASSRGAIYNEQFF
size: -; J: TRBJ1-6; D: -; V: TRBV5-1; DNA: TGCGCCAGCAGCCAGGGACAAGATAATTCACCCCTCCACTTT; CDR3: CASSQGQDNSPLHF
size: once; J: TRBJ1-3; D: TRBD1; V: TRBV7-2; DNA: TGTGCCAGCAGCTTAGCGATGGGACAGGCCCGAAACACCATATATTTT; CDR3: CASSLAMGQARNTIYF
size: -; J: TRBJ2-7; D: TRBD2; V: TRBV6-6; DNA: TGTGCCAGCGGGACTAGCGGTTCTTACGAGCAGTACTTC; CDR3: CASGTSGSYEQYF
size: -; J: TRBJ2-5; D: -; V: TRBV14; DNA: TGTGCCAGCAGCCAAGTTGGTGTCATGGAGACCCAGTACTTC; CDR3: CASSQVGVMETQYF
size: -; J: TRBJ1-4; D: -; V: TRBV7-9; DNA: TGTGCCAGCACCCGGGGCACTAATGAAAAACTGTTTTTT; CDR3: CASTRGTNEKLFF
size: -; J: TRBJ2-7; D: TRBD2; V: TRBV7-9; DNA: TGTGCCAGCAGTTCCGACCGACTAGCGGGCACCTACGAGCAGTACTTC; CDR3: CASSSDRLAGTYEQYF
size: -; J: TRBJ1-6; D: TRBD1; V: TRBV18; DNA: TGTGCCAGCTCACCGGGACAGGCTAATTCACCCCTCCACTTT; CDR3: CASSPGQANSPLHF
size: -; J: TRBJ1-6; D: -; V: TRBV2; DNA: TGTGCCAGCAGCAATCCCCTTAATTCACCCCTCCACTTT; CDR3: CASSNPLNSPLHF